The 27 T cell receptor beta chains in this list originate from one sample, sequenced in a study of shared clonotypes between healthy human individuals. Libraries were prepared by immunoSEQ multiplex PCR; TCRdb keeps only in-frame clonotypes and omits some of them. The data show about 2.4 million clones, approximately 94% seen once. Sequenced material: naive CD4+ T cells sorted from blood. Subset: CD45RA+ positively selected. Source of these receptors: a man aged 18 to 35 in good health.

The rearrangement links TRBV7-2 to TRBJ1-2; 8 bases match TRBD1. This CDR3 contains 15 residues. CDR1 and CDR2 from the germline V gene are SGHTA and FQGNSA. Germline trimming cut 4 bases from V and 0 bases from J; bases unmatched to any gene: 4. CDR3 DNA sequence: TGTGCCAGCAGCTCTCAGGGGGCGGCTAACTATGGCTACACCTTC. Protein product: CASSSQGAANYGYTF. The variable domain in full, with the rest retrieved from reference TRBV7-2 and TRBJ1-2, is GAGVSQSPSNKVTEKGKDVELRCDPISGHTALYWYRQSLGQGLEFLIYFQGNSAPDKSGLPSDRFSAERTGGSVSTLTIQRTQQEDSAVYLCASSSQGAANYGYTFGSGTRLTVV.

The chain is built from TRBV7-6 and TRBJ2-3; 7 positions agree with TRBD2. The ends lost 1 base at V and 8 bases at J; junction bases unmatched: 3. The CDR3 loop spans 13 amino acids. Germline-derived CDR1 and CDR2 are SGHVS and FNYEAQ. The CDR3 DNA reads as TGTGCCAGCAGCTTAGAACGCGGGAGTACGCAGTATTTT. As protein: CASSLERGSTQYF.

Here the CDR3 reads CATRGGLGGAFF. CDR3 sequence (DNA): TGTGCCACCCGAGGGGGCTTAGGGGGAGCTTTCTTT. V is TRBV6-6 and J is TRBJ1-1; TRBD1 matches at 7 bases. V trimming: 10 bases; J trimming: 10 bases; junction bases outside the gene matches: 12. CDR3 length: 12 residues. Looked up from germline, CDR1 is MNHNY and CDR2 is SVGAGI (reference sequence).

The genes are TRBV7-2 and TRBJ2-7, with TRBD1 identical over 9 bases. The CDR3 totals 14 residues. J gave up 9 bases and V 4 bases, and 10 bases lay outside the gene matches. From germline, CDR1 is SGHTA and CDR2 FQGNSA. The CDR3 region has the DNA TGTGCCAGCAGCTCGCTACAGGGGGCGCGCGGGCAGTACTTC. Its protein product is CASSSLQGARGQYF. The full variable domain, completed using reference TRBV7-2 and TRBJ2-7, is GAGVSQSPSNKVTEKGKDVELRCDPISGHTALYWYRQSLGQGLEFLIYFQGNSAPDKSGLPSDRFSAERTGGSVSTLTIQRTQQEDSAVYLCASSSLQGARGQYFGPGTRLTVT.

The chain joins TRBV10-1 to TRBJ2-2, with D tentatively TRBD1 (6 bases). The CDR3 consists of 14 residues. Per germline, CDR1 WNHNN and CDR2 SYGVQD (reference sequence). Between the trimmed V and J ends, which lost 8 bases and 0 bases, there was a span of 10 bases. The DNA of the CDR3 is TGCGCCAGCCGGGGACACCCGAACACCGGGGAGCTGTTTTTT. As protein: CASRGHPNTGELFF.

This clone was recorded only once. This chain links TRBV11-2 with TRBJ2-2, with 13 bases fitting TRBD2. After removal of 6 bases from V and 4 bases from J, the junction contained 5 bases not matched to a gene. This CDR3 is 16 amino acids long. From germline, CDR1 is SGHAT and CDR2 FQNNGV. Here the CDR3 reads CASSWTSGRLTGELFF. The CDR3 bases are TGTGCCAGCAGTTGGACTAGCGGGAGACTCACCGGGGAGCTGTTTTTT.

The gene calls are TRBV5-4 and TRBJ1-2; unclear D gene. The CDR3 length is 14 residues. CDR1 SGHNT and CDR2 YYREEE come from the germline V gene (reference sequence). V lost 5 bases and J 2 bases, leaving 13 bases between the germline ends. The CDR3 protein is CASRSSTLNYGYTF. CDR3 coding DNA: TGTGCCAGCAGGTCTTCTACACTGAACTATGGCTACACCTTC.

The table lists this clone with a few counts. This rearrangement joins TRBV6-5 to TRBJ1-4, with TRBD1 as a possible D gene (6 bases). The CDR3 has 15 amino acids. Germline CDR1 and CDR2: MNHEY and SVGAGI. Trimming took 2 bases from V and 7 from J, leaving 14 bases between them. CDR3 sequence reads: CASSYTGQNLEKLFF. The CDR3 DNA is TGTGCCAGCAGTTACACCGGACAGAACCTTGAAAAACTGTTTTTT.

This clone has a handful of counts. This sequence joins TRBV5-6 and TRBJ2-3, with D perhaps matching TRBD1 or TRBD2 (6 bases each). Germline values: CDR1 SGHDT, CDR2 YYEEEE. The V gene lost 5 bases and the J gene lost 3 bases, with 16 bases spanning the gap. This CDR3 comprises 15 residues. The DNA for the CDR3 is TGTGCCAGCAGGCCCCAAGGGGGGCGGACAGATACGCAGTATTTT. Encoded protein: CASRPQGGRTDTQYF.

In the case of this clone: Additional DNA sequences in this sample encode the identical CDR3. The V call is TRBV27, the J call TRBJ2-1; 11 bases agree with TRBD2. Germline CDR1 and CDR2: MNHEY and SMNVEV (reference sequence). V was pared by 2 bases and J by 1 base, with 1 base of the junction left unmatched. The CDR3 loop spans 16 amino acids. CDR3: CASSLRLAGSYNEQFF. CDR3 DNA sequence: TGTGCCAGCAGTTTAAGACTAGCGGGATCCTACAATGAGCAGTTCTTC.

The CDR3 reads CASSSEGTSGNTIYF. CDR3 DNA sequence: TGTGCCAGCAGCAGTGAAGGGACATCTGGAAACACCATATATTTT. The chain couples TRBV28 to TRBJ1-3; D perhaps matches TRBD1 (6 bases). Trimming left V 6 bases short and J 1 base short, with 13 bases between. This CDR3 comprises 15 residues. Germline V lookup: CDR1 MDHEN, CDR2 SYDVKM.

As concerns this clone: The same CDR3 is also encoded by other DNA sequences in this sample. This sequence joins TRBV4-3 and TRBJ2-5; TRBD2 matches at 11 bases. J lost 1 base, V lost 0 bases, and 4 bases had no gene match. CDR1 LGHNA and CDR2 YSLEER come from the germline V gene. The CDR3 is 17 residues long. The CDR3: CASSQDRGTSGQETQYF. The CDR3 DNA reads TGCGCCAGCAGCCAAGATCGGGGGACTAGCGGCCAAGAGACCCAGTACTTC.

The chain uses TRBV18 and TRBJ2-5; possibly TRBD2 for D (6 bases). V was trimmed by 6 bases and J by 1 base, leaving 15 bases between them. This CDR3 spans 15 amino acids. The V gene's germline CDR1 is KGHSH and CDR2 LQKENI. The CDR3 DNA reads as TGTGCCAGCTCCATGTTGGCGGGGTCCCAAGAGACCCAGTACTTC. Translating gives CASSMLAGSQETQYF.

This rearrangement joins TRBV30 to TRBJ2-1; TRBD1 is a possible D gene (6 bases). Trimming cost V 0 bases and J 6 bases, with 15 bases left between them. CDR1 is GTSNPN, CDR2 SVGIG, per germline (reference sequence). The CDR3 has 15 residues. CDR3 loop: CAWSVLWGRSNEQFF. The CDR3 DNA reads TGTGCCTGGAGTGTACTTTGGGGGCGTTCCAATGAGCAGTTCTTC.

This chain connects TRBV2 to TRBJ1-1; 7 bases fit TRBD1. With 7 bases clipped from V and 4 bases from J, the junction kept 6 bases outside the gene matches. Germline lookup yields CDR1 SNHLY and CDR2 FYNNEI. The CDR3 contains 13 residues. The CDR3 loop reads CASNDREGTEAFF. The CDR3 DNA sequence: TGTGCCAGCAACGACAGGGAAGGCACTGAAGCTTTCTTT.

This chain links TRBV10-2 with TRBJ2-3; tentatively, D is TRBD2 (5 bases). The CDR3 has 13 amino acids. Per the germline V gene, CDR1 is WSHSY and CDR2 is SAAADI. V was shortened by 6 bases and J by 0 bases, with 7 bases between the two germline ends. The CDR3 region has the DNA TGCGCCAGCAGGGACTTTAGCACAGATACGCAGTATTTT. Protein sequence: CASRDFSTDTQYF.

The chain carries TRBV18 and TRBJ2-7; tentatively, D is TRBD1 or TRBD2 (5 bases each). V was shortened by 4 bases and J by 3 bases, with 10 bases between the two germline ends. There are 13 residues in the CDR3. CDR1 KGHSH and CDR2 LQKENI come from the germline V gene. CDR3 loop: CASSLGAGYEQYF. In DNA, the CDR3 is TGTGCCAGCTCACTCGGGGCAGGCTACGAGCAGTACTTC.

The genes are TRBV19 and TRBJ1-5, with D perhaps matching TRBD1 (5 bases). CDR3 length equals 16 residues. Per the germline V gene, CDR1 is LNHDA and CDR2 is SQIVND (reference sequence). V was trimmed by 3 bases and J by 3 bases, leaving 15 bases between them. The CDR3 bases are TGTGCCAGTAGTATGAGGCGAGGGGCCACCAATCAGCCCCAGCATTTT. Amino acid sequence: CASSMRRGATNQPQHF.

The chain couples TRBV30 to TRBJ2-3; 12 bases fit TRBD2. The CDR3 has 16 amino acids. J was trimmed by 1 base and V by 4 bases; bases with no gene match: 6. Germline V gene lookup returns CDR1 GTSNPN and CDR2 SVGIG (reference sequence). The CDR3 sequence is CAWNGLAGRGTDTQYF. As DNA, the CDR3 is TGTGCCTGGAATGGACTAGCGGGAAGGGGCACAGATACGCAGTATTTT. Full variable domain (rest looked up from reference TRBV30 and TRBJ2-3): SQTIHQWPATLVQPVGSPLSLECTVEGTSNPNLYWYRQAAGRGLQLLFYSVGIGQISSEVPQNLSASRPQDRQFILSSKKLLLSDSGFYLCAWNGLAGRGTDTQYFGPGTRLTVL.

Only one count was recorded for this clone. The chain carries TRBV25-1 and TRBJ2-2; weak D call: TRBD1 (7 bases). The V gene lost 3 bases and the J gene lost 4 bases, with 21 bases spanning the gap. The CDR3 consists of 18 residues. Germline V gene sequence: CDR1 MGHDK, CDR2 SYGVNS. CDR3 region: CASSEGGQSLISTGELFF. The CDR3 DNA reads TGTGCCAGCAGTGAGGGGGGACAGAGTTTGATCAGCACCGGGGAGCTGTTTTTT.

On this clone itself: Different DNA sequences within this sample yield the same CDR3. The rearrangement uses TRBV11-2 and TRBJ1-4; D call uncertain. The V end lost 4 bases, the J end lost 8 bases, and 8 bases lay between the germline ends. Germline CDR1 reads SGHAT; CDR2 reads FQNNGV. CDR3 length: 12 amino acids. The DNA of the CDR3 is TGTGCCAGCAGCTCTCAGAGGGAAAAACTGTTTTTT. Translated: CASSSQREKLFF.

The genes are TRBV2 and TRBJ1-3; perhaps TRBD1 as D (5 bases). Between the trimmed V and J ends, which lost 5 bases and 0 bases, there was a span of 17 bases. Germline V gene lookup returns CDR1 SNHLY and CDR2 FYNNEI. The CDR3 runs to 17 residues. CDR3: CASSSSRDGLSGNTIYF. CDR3 in DNA: TGTGCCAGCAGTTCATCCCGGGACGGACTCTCTGGAAACACCATATATTTT.

The chain joins TRBV5-8 to TRBJ1-3; 11 bases are shared with TRBD1. J was trimmed by 4 bases and V by 2 bases; bases with no gene match: 5. This CDR3 comprises 16 residues. The germline V gene has CDR1 SGHTS and CDR2 YDEGEE. Here the CDR3 DNA reads TGTGCCAGCAGCTTTCGGACAGGGGGCGGCGGAAACACCATATATTTT. Amino acids: CASSFRTGGGGNTIYF.

The V gene is TRBV7-2, the J gene TRBJ2-6; D gene ambiguous. Germline CDR1 is SGHTA and CDR2 is FQGNSA. V was cut by 4 bases and J by 3 bases, with 1 base left in between. CDR3 length: 12 residues. CDR3 DNA sequence: TGTGCCAGCAGCTATGGGGCCAACGTCCTGACTTTC. It codes for CASSYGANVLTF.

A note on this clone: Other DNA sequences within the sample encode an identical CDR3. The J gene is TRBJ2-5, the V gene TRBV5-6; perhaps TRBD2 as D (6 bases). Germline V gene sequence: CDR1 SGHDT, CDR2 YYEEEE. Trimming took 1 base from V and 2 from J, leaving 9 bases between them. The CDR3 covers 14 residues. The CDR3, as DNA: TGTGCCAGCAGCTTGCCGGCGGGACAAGAGACCCAGTACTTC. It is translated as CASSLPAGQETQYF. Supplemented by reference TRBV5-6 and TRBJ2-5, the full variable domain reads DAGVTQSPTHLIKTRGQQVTLRCSPKSGHDTVSWYQQALGQGPQFIFQYYEEEERQRGNFPDRFSGHQFPNYSSELNVNALLLGDSALYLCASSLPAGQETQYFGPGTRLLVL.

DNA of the CDR3: TGTGCCAGCAGCTCAGAACGGGACAGGCCTAATGAAAAACTGTTTTTT. This sequence encodes CASSSERDRPNEKLFF. The gene calls are TRBV11-2 and TRBJ1-4; 8 bases align to TRBD1. The CDR3 is made up of 16 amino acids. Germline CDR1 and CDR2: SGHAT and FQNNGV. V lost 4 bases to trimming and J lost 3 bases; unmatched junction nucleotides: 7. The full variable domain, in which reference TRBV11-2 and TRBJ1-4 provide the parts outside the CDR3, is EAGVAQSPRYKIIEKRQSVAFWCNPISGHATLYWYQQILGQGPKLLIQFQNNGVVDDSQLPKDRFSAERLKGVDSTLKIQPAKLEDSAVYLCASSSERDRPNEKLFFGSGTQLSVL.

The chain combines TRBV11-2 with TRBJ1-2, with 11 positions matching TRBD1. Germline values: CDR1 SGHAT, CDR2 FQNNGV. This CDR3 region has 15 residues. V trimming: 1 base; J trimming: 3 bases; junction bases outside the gene matches: 1. The CDR3 DNA reads as TGTGCCAGCAGCTTAGCGGGACAGGGGGACTATGGCTACACCTTC. Amino acid sequence: CASSLAGQGDYGYTF. The full variable domain, rest sourced from reference TRBV11-2 and TRBJ1-2, is EAGVAQSPRYKIIEKRQSVAFWCNPISGHATLYWYQQILGQGPKLLIQFQNNGVVDDSQLPKDRFSAERLKGVDSTLKIQPAKLEDSAVYLCASSLAGQGDYGYTFGSGTRLTVV.